Ten or more counts support the clone carrying this TCR beta chain. Sample-barcoded 5' priming and a J-beta primer mix drove a second PCR of 7 to 11 cycles. TCRdb fed the 5' RACE reads into MiXCR, producing one record per CDR3 protein. The table includes under 2 million distinct CDR3 sequences, about 32% detected once. The germline V gene encodes CDR1 MNHNS and CDR2 SASEGT. V lost 1 base and J 3 bases, leaving 7 bases between the germline ends. The CDR3 length is 14 residues. The data belong to a study of blood T cells in healthy people across ages. V usage is TRBV6-1 and J usage is TRBJ2-1, with a tentative D call TRBD1 (5 bases). The sequence was obtained from a woman younger than 45 in good health. The sequencing sample was made of blood. The CDR3 loop reads CASSEVDSYNEQFF. DNA for the CDR3: TGTGCCAGCAGTGAAGTTGACAGCTACAATGAGCAGTTCTTC.